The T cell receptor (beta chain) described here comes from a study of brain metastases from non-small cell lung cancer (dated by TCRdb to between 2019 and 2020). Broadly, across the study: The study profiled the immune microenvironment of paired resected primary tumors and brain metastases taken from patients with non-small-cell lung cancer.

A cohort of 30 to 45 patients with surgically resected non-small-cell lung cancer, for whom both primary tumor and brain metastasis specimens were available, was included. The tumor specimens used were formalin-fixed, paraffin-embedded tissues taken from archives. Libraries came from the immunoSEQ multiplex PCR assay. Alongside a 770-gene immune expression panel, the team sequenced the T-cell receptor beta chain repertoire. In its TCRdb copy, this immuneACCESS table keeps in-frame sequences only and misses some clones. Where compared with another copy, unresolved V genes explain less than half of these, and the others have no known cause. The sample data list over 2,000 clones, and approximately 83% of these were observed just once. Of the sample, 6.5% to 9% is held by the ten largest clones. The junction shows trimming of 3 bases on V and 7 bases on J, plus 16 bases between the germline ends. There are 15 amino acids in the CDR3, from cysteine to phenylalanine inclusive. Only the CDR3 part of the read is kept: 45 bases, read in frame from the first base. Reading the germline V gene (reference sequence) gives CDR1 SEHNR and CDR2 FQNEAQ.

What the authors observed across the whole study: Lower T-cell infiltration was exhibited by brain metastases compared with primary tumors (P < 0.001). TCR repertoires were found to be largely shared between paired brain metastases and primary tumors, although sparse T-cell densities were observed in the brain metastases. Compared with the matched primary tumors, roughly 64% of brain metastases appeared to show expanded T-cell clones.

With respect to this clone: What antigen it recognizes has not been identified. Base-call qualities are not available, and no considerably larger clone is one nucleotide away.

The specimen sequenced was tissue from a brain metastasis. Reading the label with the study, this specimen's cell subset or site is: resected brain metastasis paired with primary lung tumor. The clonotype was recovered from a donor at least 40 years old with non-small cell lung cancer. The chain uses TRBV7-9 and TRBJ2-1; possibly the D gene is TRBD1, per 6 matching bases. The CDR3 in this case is CASSFASEGENEQFF. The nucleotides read TGTGCCAGCAGCTTCGCTAGTGAGGGGGAGAATGAGCAGTTCTTC. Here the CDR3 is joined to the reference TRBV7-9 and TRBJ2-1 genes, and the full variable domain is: DTGVSQNPRHKITKRGQNVTFRCDPISEHNRLYWYRQTLGQGPEFLTYFQNEAQLEKSRLLSDRFSAERPKGSFSTLEIQRTEQGDSAMYLCASSFASEGENEQFFGPGTRLTVL.